This passage covers 16 T cell receptor beta chains from one sample sequenced in a study of T cells in narcolepsy. The method was immunoSEQ multiplex PCR; TCRdb's version includes in-frame clones alone and lacks a portion of them. The sample records 25,000 to 35,000 clones, under 90% being singletons. The sample was CD45RA- memory CD4+ T cells from PBMCs. The receptors stem from a human donor with narcolepsy.

The rearrangement joins TRBV7-9 to TRBJ2-7; D call uncertain. Germline CDR1 is SEHNR and CDR2 is FQNEAQ (reference sequence). V lost 3 bases and J lost 4, with 7 bases in between. The CDR3 has 12 residues. CDR3 sequence (DNA): TGTGCCAGCAGCTTCTCCCGATACGAGCAGTACTTC. This encodes CASSFSRYEQYF.

The chain carries TRBV14 and TRBJ2-7; D perhaps matches TRBD1 (5 bases). Trimming took off 6 bases at V and 10 bases at J, with 19 bases between the two ends. CDR3 length: 13 amino acids. Germline CDR1 is SGHDN and CDR2 is FVKESK. The CDR3: CASSPFDQGSQYF. CDR3 nucleotide sequence: TGTGCCAGCAGTCCATTCGACCAGGGTAGCCAGTACTTC.

A note on this clone: Other DNA sequences from this sample encode an identical CDR3 as well. The CDR3 loop is CSARGHNEQFF. CDR3 nucleotides: TGCAGTGCTAGGGGTCACAATGAGCAGTTCTTC. J is TRBJ2-1 and V is TRBV20-1; D ambiguous. V gave up 3 bases and J gave up 5 bases, with 5 bases separating them. This CDR3 region has 11 residues. Looked up from germline, CDR1 is DFQATT and CDR2 is SNEGSKA (reference sequence).

This chain links TRBV6-5 with TRBJ1-5, with D tentatively TRBD1 (6 bases). Trimming cost V 5 bases and J 4 bases, with 12 bases left between them. Germline CDR1 and CDR2: MNHEY and SVGAGI. The CDR3 runs to 14 residues. CDR3 bases: TGTGCCAGCAGTACCTTGGACAGTAATCAGCCCCAGCATTTT. It yields the protein CASSTLDSNQPQHF.

The chain joins TRBV6-5 to TRBJ1-1; the D gene is possibly TRBD1 (5 bases). The germline V gene has CDR1 MNHEY and CDR2 SVGAGI. V dropped 5 bases and J dropped 4 bases, with 11 bases sitting between them. The CDR3 contains 13 residues. CDR3 protein: CASSTTTGTEAFF. CDR3 in DNA: TGTGCCAGCAGTACCACAACAGGCACTGAAGCTTTCTTT.

The chain uses TRBV10-2 and TRBJ2-7; 8 bases agree with TRBD1. CDR1 and CDR2 from the germline V gene are WSHSY and SAAADI. The CDR3 totals 17 residues. J lost 4 bases, V lost 2 bases, and 13 bases had no gene match. CDR3 nucleotides: TGCGCCAGCAGTGAGCGGGGAGCTAGGACAGGGCATTACGAGCAGTACTTC. Translating gives CASSERGARTGHYEQYF.

This clone appeared a few times. This sequence joins TRBV6-5 and TRBJ2-3, with TRBD1 identical over 7 bases. Germline CDR1 is MNHEY and CDR2 is SVGAGI. V trimming: 1 base; J trimming: 3 bases; junction bases outside the gene matches: 4. CDR3 length equals 15 residues. CDR3 sequence reads: CASSYLPGGTDTQYF. The DNA of the CDR3 is TGTGCCAGCAGTTACTTGCCAGGGGGAACAGATACGCAGTATTTT.

The rearrangement links TRBV10-1 to TRBJ2-2; 7 bases line up with TRBD1. Germline V lookup: CDR1 WNHNN, CDR2 SYGVQD (reference sequence). The V and J ends lost 6 bases and 3 bases, in that order; junction bases with no gene match: 4. The CDR3 covers 14 residues. CDR3 bases: TGCGCCAGCAGAGGGGACAGACACACCGGGGAGCTGTTTTTT. This codes for CASRGDRHTGELFF.

In this sample, this clone turned up a few times. This rearrangement joins TRBV10-3 to TRBJ2-7, with TRBD1 matching 9 bases. J gave up 6 bases and V 2 bases, and 8 bases lay outside the gene matches. The CDR3 spans 15 residues. CDR1 ENHRY and CDR2 SYGVKD come from the germline V gene. The CDR3 sequence is CAISEPGTGPGEQYF. The CDR3 DNA sequence: TGTGCCATCAGTGAGCCCGGGACAGGGCCTGGCGAGCAGTACTTC.

The rearrangement uses TRBV19 and TRBJ1-2; possibly TRBD1 for D (5 bases). Germline CDR1 and CDR2: LNHDA and SQIVND (reference sequence). The CDR3 is made up of 15 amino acids. V lost 5 bases and J lost 6, with 19 bases in between. The CDR3 DNA is TGTGCCAGTAGTCCCAATTTTTTCAGGGTCGATGGCTACACCTTC. Translated, it gives CASSPNFFRVDGYTF.

The chain employs TRBV18 and TRBJ1-2; D remains unclear. Germline CDR1 is KGHSH and CDR2 is LQKENI. V was clipped by 1 base and J by 4 bases, with 7 bases between them. The CDR3 runs to 13 residues. CDR3 coding DNA: TGTGCCAGCTCACCACGGGAATCCTATGGCTACACCTTC. It is translated as CASSPRESYGYTF.

This chain joins TRBV2 and TRBJ2-5, with 7 positions matching TRBD2. CDR3 length: 17 amino acids. Germline CDR1 reads SNHLY; CDR2 reads FYNNEI. Trimming cost V 2 bases and J 5 bases; bases outside gene matches: 14. The CDR3 region is CASSESGRGIPRETQYF. CDR3 nucleotide sequence: TGTGCCAGCAGTGAATCAGGGCGGGGGATACCTCGGGAGACCCAGTACTTC.

The chain is built from TRBV6-5 and TRBJ1-2, with 8 bases aligning to TRBD1. This CDR3 spans 14 amino acids. The V gene end was trimmed by 6 bases and the J gene end by 5 bases; junction bases not matched to a gene: 8. Per germline, CDR1 MNHEY and CDR2 SVGAGI. CDR3 residues: CASRSTGGVYGYTF. CDR3 sequence (DNA): TGTGCCAGCAGATCTACAGGGGGGGTTTATGGCTACACCTTC.

This clone was detected only a few times. The chain is built from TRBV13 and TRBJ1-4; D is possibly TRBD1 (6 bases). Trimming left V 2 bases short and J 7 bases short, with 11 bases between. Germline V lookup: CDR1 PRHDT, CDR2 FYEKMQ (reference sequence). The CDR3 loop spans 14 amino acids. As DNA, the CDR3 is TGTGCCAGCAGCTTATGGGGGGCAGGTGAAAAACTGTTTTTT. Translated, it gives CASSLWGAGEKLFF.

V gene TRBV7-6 combines with J gene TRBJ2-3; maybe TRBD2 (7 bases). Germline loops: CDR1 SGHVS, CDR2 FNYEAQ. With 5 bases removed from V and 6 bases from J, the gap between germline ends came to 18 bases. The CDR3 sequence is 15 residues long. The CDR3 DNA reads as TGTGCCAGCAGCCAGGGGACTACCTCCGTCGATACGCAGTATTTT. The encoded protein is CASSQGTTSVDTQYF.

The chain has TRBV7-2 and TRBJ1-4; D uncertain. CDR1 is SGHTA and CDR2 is FQGNSA in the germline V gene. The CDR3 has 13 amino acids. V was trimmed by 5 bases and J by 6 bases, leaving 10 bases between them. The CDR3 sequence: CASSLGLYEKLFF. The CDR3 bases are TGTGCCAGCAGCCTAGGACTTTATGAAAAACTGTTTTTT.